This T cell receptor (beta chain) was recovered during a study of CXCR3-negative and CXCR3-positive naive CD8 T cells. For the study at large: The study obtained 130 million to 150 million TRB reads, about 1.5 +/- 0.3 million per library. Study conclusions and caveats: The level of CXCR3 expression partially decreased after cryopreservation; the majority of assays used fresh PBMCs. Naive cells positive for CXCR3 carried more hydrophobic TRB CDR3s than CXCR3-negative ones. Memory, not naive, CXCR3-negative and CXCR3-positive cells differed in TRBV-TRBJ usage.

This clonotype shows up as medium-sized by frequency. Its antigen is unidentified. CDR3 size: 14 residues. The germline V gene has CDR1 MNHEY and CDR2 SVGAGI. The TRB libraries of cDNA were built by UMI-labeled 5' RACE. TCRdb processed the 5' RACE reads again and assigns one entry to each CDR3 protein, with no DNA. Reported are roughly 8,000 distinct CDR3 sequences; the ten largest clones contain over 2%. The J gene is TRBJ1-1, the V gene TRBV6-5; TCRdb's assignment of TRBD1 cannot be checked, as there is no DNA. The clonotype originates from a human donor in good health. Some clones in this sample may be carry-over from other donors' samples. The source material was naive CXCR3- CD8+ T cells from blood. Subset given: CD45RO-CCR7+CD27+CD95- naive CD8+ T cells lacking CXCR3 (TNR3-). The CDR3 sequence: CASSYSRRGDEAFF.